This is a list of T cell receptor beta chains from one sample in a study of T cells in localized non-small cell lung cancer. Assay used: immunoSEQ multiplex PCR; TCRdb lists only in-frame clones, some missing. The repertoire holds around 36,000 clones, with roughly 77% as singletons. The material was PBMCs, obtained before any cancer treatment. Source of these receptors: a woman aged 35 to 69 with stage II squamous cell lung carcinoma. Both conserved end residues are part of each CDR3.

v_gene	j_gene	CDR3aa
TRBV2	TRBJ1-5	CASSDRENQPQHF
TRBV28	TRBJ1-2	CASSLPQGAYGYTF
TRBV7-9	TRBJ1-6	CASSFDSVYSPLHF
TRBV6-6	TRBJ2-3	CASSYPGLRGDTQYF
TRBV6-5	TRBJ1-1	CASSYGQLGTEAFF
TRBV5-1	TRBJ1-2	CASSLDPTYGYTF
TRBV11-2	TRBJ2-5	CASSSFGGEETQYF
TRBV19	TRBJ1-4	CASSANEKLFF
TRBV13	TRBJ1-1	CASSKQGYTEAFF
TRBV9	TRBJ2-5	CASSVETRQETQYF
TRBV10-3	TRBJ2-2	CAISVRAGANTGELFF
TRBV29-1	TRBJ2-7	CSIGLADDSYEQYF
TRBV27	TRBJ2-3	CASSLWGGTDTQYF
TRBV18	TRBJ2-2	CASSPNNAGSGELFF
TRBV7-2	TRBJ2-2	CASSLGGRDAGELFF
TRBV10-3	TRBJ2-2	CAIREYGTEGTGELFF
TRBV4-1	TRBJ2-2	CASSQDPGPYTGELFF
TRBV6-1	TRBJ2-2	CASRSGDNTGELFF
TRBV7-9	TRBJ1-5	CASSTGSKGSQHF
TRBV28	TRBJ1-6	CASSPPPGSSYNSPLHF
TRBV5-8	TRBJ1-1	CASSLARELNTEAFF
TRBV6-5	TRBJ1-5	CASSPTVHSNQPQHF
TRBV4-2	TRBJ1-1	CASSQGGGNTEAFF
TRBV11-2	TRBJ2-7	CASSTGQVEYF
TRBV28	TRBJ1-2	CASSGARGYTF
TRBV29-1	TRBJ2-1	CSVVSGSSYNEQFF